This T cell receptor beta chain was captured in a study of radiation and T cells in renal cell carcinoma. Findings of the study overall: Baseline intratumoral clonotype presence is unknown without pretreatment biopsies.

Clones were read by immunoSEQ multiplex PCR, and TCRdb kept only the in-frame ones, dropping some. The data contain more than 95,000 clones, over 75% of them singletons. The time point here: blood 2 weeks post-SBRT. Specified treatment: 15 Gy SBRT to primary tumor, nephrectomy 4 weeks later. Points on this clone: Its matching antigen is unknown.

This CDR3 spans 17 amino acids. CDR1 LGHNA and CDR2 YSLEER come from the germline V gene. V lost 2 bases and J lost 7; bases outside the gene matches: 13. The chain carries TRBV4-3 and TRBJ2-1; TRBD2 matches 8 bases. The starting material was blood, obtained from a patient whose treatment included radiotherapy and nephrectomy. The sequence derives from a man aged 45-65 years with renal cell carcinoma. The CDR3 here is CASSQSPGGAEDNEQFF. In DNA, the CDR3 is TGCGCCAGCAGCCAAAGCCCGGGGGGGGCGGAGGATAATGAGCAGTTCTTC.